These 8 T cell receptor beta chains were sequenced from one sample in a study of T cells after yellow fever vaccination. Using its own MiXCR run on the 5' RACE reads, TCRdb lists one record per CDR3 protein. The sample records a few hundred thousand distinct CDR3 sequences, about 19% being singletons. The source material was PBMCs, sampled 15 days after the yellow fever booster vaccination. Every receptor here comes from a man aged 30 to 45 who received the YFV17D yellow fever vaccine.

This clonotype came up a few times. The chain employs TRBV5-1 and TRBJ2-1, with D tentatively TRBD1 or TRBD2 (5 bases each). Deletions cut 4 bases from V and 7 bases from J, with 15 bases between. CDR3 length: 14 amino acids. The germline gives CDR1 SGHRS, CDR2 YFSETQ. CDR3 in amino acids: CASSPPVGVNEQFF. CDR3 in DNA: TGCGCCAGCAGCCCACCGGTGGGGGTAAATGAGCAGTTCTTC.

This clonotype was observed a few times. The V call is TRBV4-3, the J call TRBJ2-5; 9 nucleotides agree with TRBD2. From germline, CDR1 is LGHNA and CDR2 YSLEER. The CDR3 is 18 amino acids. V was clipped by 0 bases and J by 3 bases; unmatched bases: 11. The DNA of the CDR3 is TGCGCCAGCAGCCAAGATTATGGTCTAGCGGGGAGGAAAGAGACCCAGTACTTC. Protein product: CASSQDYGLAGRKETQYF.

V is TRBV29-1 and J is TRBJ2-7; D gene unclear. V lost 2 bases, J lost 1 base, and 9 bases lay in between. The CDR3 contains 13 residues. Per germline, CDR1 SQVTM and CDR2 ANQGSEA. CDR3 protein: CSVERLESYEQYF. CDR3 sequence (DNA): TGCAGCGTTGAAAGGTTAGAGTCCTACGAGCAGTACTTC.

This clonotype was detected a few times. The chain has TRBV7-9 and TRBJ2-4; 8 nucleotides agree with TRBD2. Germline V lookup: CDR1 SEHNR, CDR2 FQNEAQ (reference sequence). The V and J ends lost 1 base and 7 bases, in that order; junction bases with no gene match: 12. The CDR3 has 17 amino acids. CDR3 loop: CASSLVERELGLNIQYF. The CDR3 DNA reads as TGTGCCAGCAGCTTAGTCGAGCGGGAGCTCGGGTTGAACATTCAGTACTTC. The full variable domain, rest sourced from reference TRBV7-9 and TRBJ2-4, is DTGVSQNPRHKITKRGQNVTFRCDPISEHNRLYWYRQTLGQGPEFLTYFQNEAQLEKSRLLSDRFSAERPKGSFSTLEIQRTEQGDSAMYLCASSLVERELGLNIQYFGAGTRLSVL.

The rearrangement links TRBV7-9 to TRBJ2-3; the match to TRBD2 covers 7 bases. Germline V lookup: CDR1 SEHNR, CDR2 FQNEAQ (reference sequence). Trimming removed 10 bases from V and 0 bases from J; junction bases left unmatched: 4. This CDR3 contains 13 residues. CDR3 sequence: CATLAESTDTQYF. The CDR3 nucleotides read TGTGCCACTCTAGCGGAAAGCACAGATACGCAGTATTTT.

This clonotype was counted once. The rearrangement links TRBV29-1 to TRBJ1-2; the D is unclear. V lost 0 bases and J lost 3, with 17 bases in between. CDR1 SQVTM and CDR2 ANQGSEA come from the germline V gene. This CDR3 has 16 residues. In nucleotides, the CDR3 is TGCAGCGTTGAAGATCGCGGATTAGCCCATCACTATGGCTACACCTTC. This sequence encodes CSVEDRGLAHHYGYTF.

In this sample, this clonotype turned up a few times. J is TRBJ2-5 and V is TRBV27, with 9 nucleotides matching TRBD1. CDR1 MNHEY and CDR2 SMNVEV come from the germline V gene (reference sequence). V dropped 6 bases and J dropped 2; count of bases not matched to a gene: 4. This CDR3 has 14 amino acids. The CDR3 is CASRPDRGQETQYF. The CDR3 DNA follows: TGTGCCAGCAGGCCTGACAGGGGGCAAGAGACCCAGTACTTC.

This clonotype was recorded a few times. The chain employs TRBV12-3 or TRBV12-4 and TRBJ2-7; D is undetermined. The CDR3 runs to 13 residues. Trimming removed 2 bases from V and 7 bases from J, with 12 bases in between. The DNA of the CDR3 is TGTGCCAGCAGTTTATCGCCCGTCGGTGAGCAGTACTTC. Translated, it gives CASSLSPVGEQYF.